The 12 T cell receptor beta chains below all came from one sample that was sequenced in a study of blood T cell repertoires in COVID-19. Assay used: immunoSEQ multiplex PCR; TCRdb lists only in-frame clones, some missing. Among 150,000 to 190,000 clones listed, 75% to 90% were seen once. Material: peripheral blood. The receptor set was obtained from a woman aged 40 to 50 with acute or convalescent COVID-19.

CDR3 nucleotides: TGTGCCAGCAGCGCGACTAGCGAGAACACCTACAATGAGCAGTTCTTC. The encoded protein is CASSATSENTYNEQFF. The V gene is TRBV9, the J gene TRBJ2-1, with 8 positions matching TRBD2. The V gene's germline CDR1 is SGDLS and CDR2 YYNGEE. Trimming took 3 bases from V and 2 from J; bases not matched to a gene: 7. This CDR3 contains 16 residues.

The rearrangement uses TRBV10-3 and TRBJ2-1; unclear D gene. Trimming shortened V by 1 base and J by 7 bases, and 26 bases separated the two germline ends. This CDR3 is built from 19 residues. Germline V lookup: CDR1 ENHRY, CDR2 SYGVKD. DNA for the CDR3: TGTGCCATCAGTGAGTGGCCTTTGGGTCTAGTCGGCACTTCAAATGAGCAGTTCTTC. Protein product: CAISEWPLGLVGTSNEQFF.

The chain recombines TRBV13 with TRBJ2-7, with D possibly matching TRBD2 (6 bases). V dropped 1 base and J dropped 1 base, with 8 bases sitting between them. Germline assignment: CDR1 PRHDT and CDR2 FYEKMQ (reference sequence). This CDR3 is built from 14 residues. The chain's CDR3 is CASSLDGGSYEQYF. Written as DNA, the CDR3 is TGTGCCAGCAGCTTAGATGGGGGGTCCTACGAGCAGTACTTC.

V is TRBV7-6 and J is TRBJ2-7, with a weak D call TRBD2 (7 bases). V lost 5 bases and J 5 bases, leaving 16 bases between the germline ends. Germline CDR1 is SGHVS and CDR2 is FNYEAQ. CDR3 length: 14 amino acids. The CDR3 DNA sequence: TGTGCCAGCAGCCCCCAAGGGGGGGCAGACGAGCAGTACTTC. This codes for CASSPQGGADEQYF.

The rearrangement uses TRBV7-8 and TRBJ2-5, with 7 bases aligning to TRBD2. The CDR3 runs 13 residues. V lost 5 bases and J lost 5; bases outside the gene matches: 5. The germline gives CDR1 SGHVS, CDR2 FQNEAQ. The CDR3: CASSLSGVETQYF. CDR3 nucleotides: TGTGCCAGCAGCCTAAGCGGGGTCGAGACCCAGTACTTC.

The genes are TRBV13 and TRBJ1-6, with 7 bases identical to TRBD1. J gave up 2 bases and V 5 bases, and 6 bases lay outside the gene matches. This CDR3 is built from 16 residues. The germline CDR1 and CDR2 sequences are PRHDT and FYEKMQ (reference sequence). CDR3 amino acids: CASSLRGKTYNSPLHF. The CDR3 nucleotides read TGTGCCAGCAGCCTCAGGGGGAAAACCTATAATTCACCCCTCCACTTT.

The J gene is TRBJ1-1, the V gene TRBV28; perhaps TRBD1 as D (6 bases). The germline V gene has CDR1 MDHEN and CDR2 SYDVKM. The CDR3 covers 17 residues. Trimming took off 7 bases at V and 1 base at J, with 22 bases between the two ends. CDR3: CASTPSPFRRGNTEAFF. The CDR3 bases are TGTGCCAGCACACCCAGCCCCTTCCGCAGGGGGAACACTGAAGCTTTCTTT. The variable domain in full, with the rest retrieved from reference TRBV28 and TRBJ1-1, is DVKVTQSSRYLVKRTGEKVFLECVQDMDHENMFWYRQDPGLGLRLIYFSYDVKMKEKGDIPEGYSVSREKKERFSLILESASTNQTSMYLCASTPSPFRRGNTEAFFGQGTRLTVV.

V usage is TRBV9 and J usage is TRBJ2-2, with 13 bases matching TRBD2. The CDR3 loop spans 16 amino acids. Germline V gene lookup returns CDR1 SGDLS and CDR2 YYNGEE. V lost 3 bases to trimming and J lost 3 bases; unmatched junction nucleotides: 2. CDR3 DNA: TGTGCCAGCAGCGGTGGACTAGCGGGAGACACCGGGGAGCTGTTTTTT. It yields the protein CASSGGLAGDTGELFF. The full variable domain, rest sourced from reference TRBV9 and TRBJ2-2, is DSGVTQTPKHLITATGQRVTLRCSPRSGDLSVYWYQQSLDQGLQFLIQYYNGEERAKGNILERFSAQQFPDLHSELNLSSLELGDSALYFCASSGGLAGDTGELFFGEGSRLTVL.

The chain combines TRBV24-1 with TRBJ2-7; 9 bases align to TRBD1. The CDR3 totals 15 residues. V dropped 4 bases and J dropped 3; count of bases not matched to a gene: 6. CDR1 is KGHDR and CDR2 is SFDVKD in the germline V gene. CDR3 loop: CATSDLRQGGYEQYF. The CDR3 coding sequence is TGTGCCACCAGTGACCTAAGACAGGGGGGCTACGAGCAGTACTTC.

The genes are TRBV7-3 and TRBJ2-7; 8 bases agree with TRBD1. V shed 5 bases, J shed 4 bases, and the junction held 10 bases outside the gene matches. CDR3 size: 15 residues. Germline V gene sequence: CDR1 SGHTA, CDR2 FQGTGA. The CDR3 region has the DNA TGTGCCAGCAGCATAGGACCGGACAGGGCGTACGAGCAGTACTTC. Protein sequence: CASSIGPDRAYEQYF.

The rearrangement joins TRBV14 to TRBJ1-1; D is unresolved. Germline lookup yields CDR1 SGHDN and CDR2 FVKESK. V gave up 2 bases and J gave up 1 base, with 8 bases separating them. This CDR3 has 14 amino acids. CDR3 sequence reads: CASSQTRGNTEAFF. The CDR3, as DNA: TGTGCCAGCAGCCAAACCCGAGGGAACACTGAAGCTTTCTTT.

J is TRBJ2-5 and V is TRBV30, with 8 positions matching TRBD2. The J segment lost 3 bases and the V segment lost 4 bases, leaving 7 bases of the junction unmatched. This CDR3 has 14 amino acids. Germline loops: CDR1 GTSNPN, CDR2 SVGIG (reference sequence). The CDR3 here is CAWTPGGSKETQYF. In nucleotides, the CDR3 is TGTGCCTGGACTCCGGGGGGGTCGAAAGAGACCCAGTACTTC.